This T cell receptor (beta chain) is drawn from a study of T-cell memory formation after mild COVID-19. The wider study: The study found TCR clusters largely donor specific. Study results and caveats: The main location of contracting CD4+ clones was CM and EM, and that of contracting CD8+ clones was EMRA. Day 37-peaking second-wave clones had unconfirmed SARS-CoV-2 specificity.

TCRdb passed the 5' RACE reads through MiXCR, listing each CDR3 protein once. The table has around 300,000 distinct CDR3 sequences, 10% to 15% seen once. This clonotype was detected a few times. Its antigen is not identified. This CDR3 region has 16 residues. Germline loops: CDR1 MNHNY, CDR2 SVGAGI (reference sequence). V lost 2 bases, J lost 9 bases, and 12 bases stayed unmatched. The receptor comes from a man between 18 and 29 years old who had mild COVID-19 (a few samples of this study predate the infection). Cell type and time point are not known. The chain couples TRBV6-6 to TRBJ2-1, with 8 bases identical to TRBD2. Sequencing was done on a sample of PBMCs or a T cell subset sorted from them (not recorded which). As DNA, the CDR3 is TGTGCCAGCAGTTACACCCCCGGAGGGCGGGGGGCTGAGCAGTTCTTC. As protein: CASSYTPGGRGAEQFF.